Included here is one TCR beta chain sequence, with context. This sequence is one base from a far larger clone and is likely a read error. This CDR3 comprises 14 residues. Trimming shortened V by 2 bases and J by 5 bases, and 13 bases separated the two germline ends. Germline loops: CDR1 SGDLS, CDR2 YYNGEE. This entry comes from a study of shared clonotypes between healthy human individuals. Study overall: The study drew on a couple of women and a few men aged 18 to 49 as donors.

For unsorted samples, genomic DNA was extracted from around 95 million PBMCs. Here immunoSEQ multiplex PCR was the method, and the copy in TCRdb shows in-frame clones only, minus some. The sample holds about 520,000 clones, roughly 80% seen once. The chain recombines TRBV9 with TRBJ2-5; TRBD2 might be the D (5 bases). Sequencing used PBMCs. The receptor comes from a woman between 35 and 50 years old in good health. Some clones in this sample may be carry-over from other donors' samples. CDR3 in amino acids: CASSVAVASETQYF. CDR3 in DNA: TGTGCCAGCAGCGTTGCGGTAGCGAGTGAGACCCAGTACTTC.